Below, one T cell receptor beta chain is given with its context. The CDR3 is 13 amino acids. Trimming removed 0 bases at V and 1 base at J, with 4 bases between. The germline CDR1 and CDR2 sequences are SGHRS and YFSETQ. Semi-nested PCR with Nested Universal Primer A followed constant-region reverse priming of full-length variable regions. TCRdb re-called the 5' RACE reads with MiXCR, one entry per CDR3 protein. Among roughly 7,400 distinct CDR3 sequences listed, over 70% were seen once. The sorted Tregs were CD4+CD25+CD127-/low cells. Sequences were obtained from tumor-infiltrating Tregs sorted from the breast tumor. The rearrangement uses TRBV5-1 and TRBJ1-1; D gene ambiguous. This clonotype originated in a female donor with breast cancer. For the CDR3, the DNA is TGCGCCAGCAGCTTGGAGGCGAACACTGAAGCTTTCTTT. Its translation: CASSLEANTEAFF.